The 14 T cell receptor beta chains below were found in one sample sequenced in a study of cytomegalovirus exposure and HLA in healthy donors. Amplification used 60 Vbeta primers and 13 Jbeta primers. Clones were sequenced by immunoSEQ multiplex PCR, and TCRdb holds only the in-frame ones, with some missing. This repertoire shows 75,000 or so clones, over 50% found once; its top ten account for less than 25%. Sequenced: PBMCs. The receptors stem from a man aged 40-49 years in good health and CMV-seropositive.

This clone turned up a few times. The chain has TRBV5-1 and TRBJ1-3, with D perhaps matching TRBD1 (5 bases). V was trimmed by 0 bases and J by 2 bases, leaving 9 bases between them. The V gene's germline CDR1 is SGHRS and CDR2 YFSETQ. The CDR3 consists of 15 residues. The CDR3 DNA is TGCGCCAGCAGCTTGGCCATAGGGGCTGGAAACACCATATATTTT. Its protein product is CASSLAIGAGNTIYF.

The chain combines TRBV7-9 with TRBJ2-3, with 8 bases that match TRBD1. Germline lookup yields CDR1 SEHNR and CDR2 FQNEAQ (reference sequence). Trimming took 8 bases from V and 7 from J; bases not matched to a gene: 8. The CDR3 runs 13 residues. CDR3 loop: CASLGQGVNTQYF. CDR3 DNA sequence: TGTGCCAGCTTAGGACAGGGTGTGAATACGCAGTATTTT.

The count of this clone is one. DNA of the CDR3: TGCGCCAGCAGCTCAGGGACAGGGAACACCGGGGAGCTGTTTTTT. This codes for CASSSGTGNTGELFF. The genes are TRBV5-1 and TRBJ2-2; 8 bases map to TRBD1. Germline V CDR1 and CDR2: SGHRS, YFSETQ. Losses at the gene ends were 3 bases for V and 1 base for J; bases not matched to a gene: 2. The CDR3 contains 15 residues.

This clone was recorded only once. The CDR3 spells CASVRGDTQYF. CDR3 in DNA: TGTGCCAGCGTTCGGGGGGATACGCAGTATTTT. The rearrangement links TRBV28 to TRBJ2-3; tentatively, D is TRBD2 (6 bases). V was shortened by 8 bases and J by 6 bases, with 9 bases between the two germline ends. The CDR3 contains 11 residues. The V gene's germline CDR1 is MDHEN and CDR2 SYDVKM.

This chain links TRBV2 with TRBJ1-5; the match to TRBD1 covers 7 bases. The CDR3 contains 15 residues. The germline V gene has CDR1 SNHLY and CDR2 FYNNEI. With 6 bases clipped from V and 6 bases from J, the junction kept 11 bases outside the gene matches. The CDR3: CASSATGVYAQPQHF. As DNA, the CDR3 is TGTGCCAGCAGCGCCACAGGGGTTTACGCTCAGCCCCAGCATTTT.

The chain couples TRBV5-1 to TRBJ2-3; 7 bases map to TRBD1. The CDR3 extends over 16 amino acids. The V segment lost 0 bases and the J segment 5 bases; nucleotides outside the gene matches: 9. Germline V gene data show CDR1 as SGHRS and CDR2 as YFSETQ. CDR3 DNA: TGCGCCAGCAGCTTGGCCGGGTCAGGGGGAAAAGATACGCAGTATTTT. Protein: CASSLAGSGGKDTQYF.

This clone has more than one count but fewer than ten. J is TRBJ1-6 and V is TRBV30; D unclear. This CDR3 has 12 residues. In germline, CDR1 is GTSNPN, CDR2 SVGIG (reference sequence). Deletions cut 4 bases from V and 11 bases from J, with 12 bases between. The CDR3 spells CAWNRGGAPLHF. The CDR3 DNA sequence: TGTGCCTGGAATCGGGGTGGCGCACCCCTCCACTTT.

V and J are TRBV30 and TRBJ1-1; 7 bases are a match to TRBD1. In germline, CDR1 is GTSNPN, CDR2 SVGIG (reference sequence). V lost 4 bases to trimming and J lost 5 bases; unmatched junction nucleotides: 10. The CDR3 has 14 residues. DNA of the CDR3: TGTGCCTGGACCAAACAGGGGATAGGGACTGAAGCTTTCTTT. This translates into CAWTKQGIGTEAFF.

This chain joins TRBV4-3 and TRBJ2-7; perhaps TRBD2 as D (6 bases). CDR1 is LGHNA and CDR2 is YSLEER in the germline V gene. The V gene lost 5 bases and the J gene lost 2 bases, with 25 bases spanning the gap. The CDR3 is 18 residues long. CDR3 coding DNA: TGCGCCAGCAGCAGATCGCTGGTAGCGGATCACCTTACCTACGAGCAGTACTTC. Translated: CASSRSLVADHLTYEQYF.

CDR3 in amino acids: CASSYTGTYNEQFF. CDR3 in DNA: TGTGCCAGCAGTTACACCGGGACCTACAATGAGCAGTTCTTC. The rearrangement joins TRBV6-5 to TRBJ2-1; D possibly corresponds to TRBD2 (5 bases). V lost 2 bases and J 2 bases, leaving 7 bases between the germline ends. The CDR3 consists of 14 residues. Germline values: CDR1 MNHEY, CDR2 SVGAGI.

The gene calls are TRBV18 and TRBJ1-6; 9 bases are shared with TRBD1. CDR3 size: 15 residues. CDR1 and CDR2 (germline): KGHSH, LQKENI. Germline trimming cut 1 base from V and 8 bases from J; bases unmatched to any gene: 3. The CDR3 loop reads CASSPRDRAHSPLHF. Here the CDR3 DNA reads TGTGCCAGCTCACCACGGGACAGGGCGCATTCACCCCTCCACTTT.

The table lists this clone with a count of one. This chain joins TRBV4-3 and TRBJ1-5; D gene ambiguous. Germline values: CDR1 LGHNA, CDR2 YSLEER. CDR3 size: 14 residues. V was shortened by 2 bases and J by 3 bases, with 8 bases between the two germline ends. CDR3 coding DNA: TGCGCCAGCAGCCAAACCGGGGACAATCAGCCCCAGCATTTT. This gives the protein CASSQTGDNQPQHF.

Regarding this clone: Other DNA sequences within the sample encode an identical CDR3. The chain combines TRBV7-9 with TRBJ2-4; no definite D call. The CDR3 consists of 14 residues. Deletions cut 4 bases from V and 0 bases from J, with 7 bases between. Germline CDR1 is SEHNR and CDR2 is FQNEAQ (reference sequence). The CDR3 is CASSSTIAKNIQYF. Here the CDR3 DNA reads TGTGCCAGCAGCTCGACAATAGCCAAAAACATTCAGTACTTC.

The chain recombines TRBV7-9 with TRBJ2-3; 8 nucleotides match TRBD1. The junction had 8 bases not matched to a gene; V was cut back by 6 bases and J by 6 bases. Germline CDR1 reads SEHNR; CDR2 reads FQNEAQ (reference sequence). CDR3 size: 14 residues. The CDR3 reads CASRKGQGGDTQYF. The CDR3 region has the DNA TGTGCCAGCAGGAAAGGACAGGGAGGCGATACGCAGTATTTT.